This TCR beta chain derives from a study of T cell repertoires in cytomegalovirus infection. Study-level background: Use of recently identified HLA-C-restricted and well-studied HLA-B-restricted CMV epitopes was part of the study. Public TCR beta signatures provided an indication of both CMV infection and a matching HLA type. The study's findings and limits: CMV-specific HLA-C-restricted TCR beta clonotypes dominated the ex vivo response. Carriage of CMV together with the relevant HLA was identifiable through cumulative public TCR beta family frequency.

In this sample, this clonotype turned up many times. Its target is not known. This CDR3 has 17 amino acids. Germline CDR1 and CDR2: MNHNY and SVGAGI (reference sequence). Trimming removed 5 bases from V and 0 bases from J; junction bases left unmatched: 10. MiXCR, applied by TCRdb to the reads, yields one record per CDR3 protein. The table shows 700,000 to 900,000 distinct CDR3 sequences, with roughly 29% occurring only once. The chain joins TRBV6-6 to TRBJ2-1, with 7 nucleotides matching TRBD2. Specimen: cultured CD8+ T cells from PBMCs, collected from culture after CMV antigen stimulation. The TCR comes from a human donor in good health (CMV status not recorded). Some clones in this sample may be carry-over from other donors' samples. The CDR3, as DNA: TGTGCCAGCAGTCTGTCTAGCGGATCCAGCTCCTACAATGAGCAGTTCTTC. Protein product: CASSLSSGSSSYNEQFF.